This T cell receptor (beta chain) was sequenced in a study of T cells after yellow fever vaccination. V was pared by 7 bases and J by 3 bases, with 8 bases of the junction left unmatched. Germline CDR1 is DFQATT and CDR2 is SNEGSKA (reference sequence). The CDR3 totals 13 residues. Each CDR3 protein is one row after TCRdb ran MiXCR on the 5' RACE reads. The data show hundreds of thousands of distinct CDR3 sequences, with roughly an eighth seen just once and 14% to 15% held by the top ten. Sequenced material: PBMCs, taken on the day of the yellow fever booster vaccination. This TCR derives from a man aged 30 to 45 who received the YFV17D yellow fever vaccine. This chain links TRBV20-1 with TRBJ2-5, with TRBD1 matching over 7 bases. The DNA for the CDR3 is TGCAGTGTTAAGACAGGGATTAAAGAGACCCAGTACTTC. It encodes CSVKTGIKETQYF.